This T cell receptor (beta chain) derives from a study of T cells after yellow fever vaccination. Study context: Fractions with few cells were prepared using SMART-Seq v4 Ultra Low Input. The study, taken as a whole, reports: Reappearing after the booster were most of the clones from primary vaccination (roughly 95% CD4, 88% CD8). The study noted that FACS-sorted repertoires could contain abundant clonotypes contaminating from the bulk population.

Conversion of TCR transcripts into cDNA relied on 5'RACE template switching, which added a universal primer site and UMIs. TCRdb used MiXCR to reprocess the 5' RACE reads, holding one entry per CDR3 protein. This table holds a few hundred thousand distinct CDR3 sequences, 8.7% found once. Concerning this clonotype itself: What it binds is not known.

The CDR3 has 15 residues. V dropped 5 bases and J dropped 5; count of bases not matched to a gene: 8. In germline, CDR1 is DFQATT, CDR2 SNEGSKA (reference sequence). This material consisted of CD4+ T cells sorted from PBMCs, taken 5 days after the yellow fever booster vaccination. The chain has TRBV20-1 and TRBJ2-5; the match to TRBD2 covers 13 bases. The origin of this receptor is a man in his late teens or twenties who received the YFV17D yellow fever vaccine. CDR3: CSAGRLAGGRETQYF. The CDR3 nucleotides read TGCAGTGCTGGACGACTAGCGGGGGGCAGGGAGACCCAGTACTTC.